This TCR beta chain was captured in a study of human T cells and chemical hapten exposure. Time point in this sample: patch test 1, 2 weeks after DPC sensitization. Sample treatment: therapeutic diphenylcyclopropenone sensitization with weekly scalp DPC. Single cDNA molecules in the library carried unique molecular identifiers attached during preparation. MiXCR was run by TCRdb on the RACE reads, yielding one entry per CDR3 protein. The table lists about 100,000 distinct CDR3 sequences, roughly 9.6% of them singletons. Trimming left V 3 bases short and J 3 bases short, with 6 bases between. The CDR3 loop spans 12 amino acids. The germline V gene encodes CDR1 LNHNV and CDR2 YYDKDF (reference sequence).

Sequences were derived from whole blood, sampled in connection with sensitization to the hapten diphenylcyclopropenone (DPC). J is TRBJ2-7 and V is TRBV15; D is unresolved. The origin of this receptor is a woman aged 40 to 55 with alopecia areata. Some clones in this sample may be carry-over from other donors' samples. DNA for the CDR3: TGTGCCACCAGCAGTGCCTACTACGAGCAGTACTTC. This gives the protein CATSSAYYEQYF. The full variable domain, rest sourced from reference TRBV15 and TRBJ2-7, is DAMVIQNPRYQVTQFGKPVTLSCSQTLNHNVMYWYQQKSSQAPKLLFHYYDKDFNNEADTPDNFQSRRPNTSFCFLDIRSPGLGDTAMYLCATSSAYYEQYFGPGTRLTVT.